A single sample gave rise to the 6 T cell receptor beta chains below, sequenced in a study of control samples from healthy donors and cancer patients. Profiling relied on immunoSEQ multiplex PCR, and the TCRdb table lists in-frame clones only, not all of them. The repertoire holds about 150,000 clones, with roughly 93% as singletons. Sequencing was performed on blood. The receptor set was obtained from a man younger than 35 in good health.

V is TRBV4-3 and J is TRBJ1-2; 8 nucleotides line up with TRBD1. CDR3 size: 19 residues. The germline gives CDR1 LGHNA, CDR2 YSLEER. The V segment lost 0 bases and the J segment 8 bases; nucleotides outside the gene matches: 20. CDR3 amino acids: CASSQDHEPKDRALTGYTF. CDR3 nucleotides: TGCGCCAGCAGCCAAGATCACGAGCCAAAGGACAGGGCTTTAACGGGCTACACCTTC.

The chain joins TRBV10-1 to TRBJ1-1; D not certain. The CDR3 totals 13 residues. Germline V gene lookup returns CDR1 WNHNN and CDR2 SYGVQD (reference sequence). V lost 4 bases to trimming and J lost 4 bases, with 10 bases between them. The CDR3 loop reads CASSVAGSTEAFF. CDR3 DNA sequence: TGCGCCAGCAGTGTGGCGGGTAGCACTGAAGCTTTCTTT.

Remarks on this clone: Germline and junction disagree at one end, which may indicate a read error. V usage is TRBV27 and J usage is TRBJ2-7, with TRBD1 as a possible D gene (6 bases). The CDR3 has 17 amino acids. Germline CDR1 is MNHEY and CDR2 is SMNVEV (reference sequence). The CDR3 DNA is TGTGCCAGCAGTCCACTCGGCAGGGGCTATATCTCCGACGAGCAGTACTTC. This sequence encodes CASSPLGRGYISDEQYF.

The chain uses TRBV12-5 and TRBJ1-5; 7 bases agree with TRBD1. Germline V gene lookup returns CDR1 LGHNT and CDR2 FRNRAP. The CDR3 extends over 13 amino acids. The ends lost 7 bases at V and 11 bases at J; junction bases unmatched: 11. DNA of the CDR3: TGTGCTAGTGTCAAACAGGGGTTCTATGCCCAGCATTTT. Residues: CASVKQGFYAQHF. Filled out from reference TRBV12-5 and TRBJ1-5, the complete variable domain reads DARVTQTPRHKVTEMGQEVTMRCQPILGHNTVFWYRQTMMQGLELLAYFRNRAPLDDSGMPKDRFSAEMPDATLATLKIQPSEPRDSAVYFCASVKQGFYAQHFGDGTRLSIL.

This chain joins TRBV5-6 and TRBJ2-7; 9 bases agree with TRBD2. The CDR3 spans 16 residues. V lost 4 bases and J lost 1; bases outside the gene matches: 9. The V gene's germline CDR1 is SGHDT and CDR2 YYEEEE. CDR3 DNA sequence: TGTGCCAGCAGCCCCGATCCCGGACTAGCGTCCTACGAGCAGTACTTC. Its translation is CASSPDPGLASYEQYF.

The chain joins TRBV4-2 to TRBJ2-2, with 9 bases identical to TRBD2. Germline V lookup: CDR1 LGHNA, CDR2 YNFKEQ. Trimming at V came to 0 bases and at J to 7 bases, leaving 12 bases not matched to a gene. The CDR3 has 18 amino acids. The CDR3 DNA reads as TGTGCCAGCAGCCAAGATTACCTAGCGGGGCAGTTAGGCGGGGAGCTGTTTTTT. Translating gives CASSQDYLAGQLGGELFF.